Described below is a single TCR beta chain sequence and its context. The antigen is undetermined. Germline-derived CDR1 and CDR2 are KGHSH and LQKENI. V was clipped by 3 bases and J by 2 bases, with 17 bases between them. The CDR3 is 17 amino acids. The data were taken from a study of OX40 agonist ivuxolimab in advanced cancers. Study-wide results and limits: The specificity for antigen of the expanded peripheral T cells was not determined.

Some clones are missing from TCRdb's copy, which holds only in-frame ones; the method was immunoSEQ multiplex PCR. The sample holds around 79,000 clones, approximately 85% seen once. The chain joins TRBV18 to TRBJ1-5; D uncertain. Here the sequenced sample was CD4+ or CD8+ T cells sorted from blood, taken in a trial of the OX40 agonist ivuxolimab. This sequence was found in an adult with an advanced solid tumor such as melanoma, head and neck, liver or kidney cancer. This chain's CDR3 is CASSPRTLLLGNQPQHF. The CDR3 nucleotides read TGTGCCAGCTCACCCAGAACCTTGCTACTCGGCAATCAGCCCCAGCATTTT.